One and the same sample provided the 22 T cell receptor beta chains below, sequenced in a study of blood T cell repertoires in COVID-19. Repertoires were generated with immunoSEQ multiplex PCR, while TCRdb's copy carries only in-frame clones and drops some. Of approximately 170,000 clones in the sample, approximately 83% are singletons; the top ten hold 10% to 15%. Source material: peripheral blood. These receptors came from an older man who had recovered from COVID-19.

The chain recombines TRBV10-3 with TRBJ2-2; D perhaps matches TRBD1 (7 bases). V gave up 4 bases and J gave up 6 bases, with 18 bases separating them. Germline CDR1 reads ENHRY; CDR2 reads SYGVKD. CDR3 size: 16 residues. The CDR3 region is CAISGQGGSVSGELFF. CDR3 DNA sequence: TGTGCCATCAGTGGACAGGGAGGAAGTGTTTCCGGGGAGCTGTTTTTT.

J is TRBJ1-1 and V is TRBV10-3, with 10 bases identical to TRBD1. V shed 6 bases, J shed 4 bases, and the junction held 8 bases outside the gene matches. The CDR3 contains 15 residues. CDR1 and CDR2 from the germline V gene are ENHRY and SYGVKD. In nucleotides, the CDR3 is TGTGCCATCAGCAGACAGGGGGCGGTGAGCACTGAAGCTTTCTTT. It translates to CAISRQGAVSTEAFF.

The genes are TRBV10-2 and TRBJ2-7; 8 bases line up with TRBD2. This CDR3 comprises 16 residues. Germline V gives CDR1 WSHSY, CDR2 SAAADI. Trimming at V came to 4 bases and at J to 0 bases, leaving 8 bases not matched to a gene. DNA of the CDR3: TGCGCCAGCAGTGTGCTAGCGGGCCTGAGCTCCTACGAGCAGTACTTC. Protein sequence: CASSVLAGLSSYEQYF.

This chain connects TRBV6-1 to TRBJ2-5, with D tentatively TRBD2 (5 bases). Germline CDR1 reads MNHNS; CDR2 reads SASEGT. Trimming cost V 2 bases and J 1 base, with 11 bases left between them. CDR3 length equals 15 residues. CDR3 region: CASSELSGFQETQYF. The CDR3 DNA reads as TGTGCCAGCAGTGAATTGAGCGGTTTCCAAGAGACCCAGTACTTC.

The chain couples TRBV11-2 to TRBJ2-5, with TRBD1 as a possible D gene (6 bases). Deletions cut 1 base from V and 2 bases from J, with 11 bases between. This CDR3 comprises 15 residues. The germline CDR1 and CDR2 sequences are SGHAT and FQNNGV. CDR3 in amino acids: CASSLVPTGQETQYF. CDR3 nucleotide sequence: TGTGCCAGCAGCTTAGTCCCGACAGGACAAGAGACCCAGTACTTC.

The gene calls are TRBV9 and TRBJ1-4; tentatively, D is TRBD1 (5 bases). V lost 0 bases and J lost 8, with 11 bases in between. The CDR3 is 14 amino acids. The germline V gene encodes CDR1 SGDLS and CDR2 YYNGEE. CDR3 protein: CASSVGGRTEKLFF. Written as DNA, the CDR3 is TGTGCCAGCAGCGTAGGGGGGAGGACGGAAAAACTGTTTTTT.

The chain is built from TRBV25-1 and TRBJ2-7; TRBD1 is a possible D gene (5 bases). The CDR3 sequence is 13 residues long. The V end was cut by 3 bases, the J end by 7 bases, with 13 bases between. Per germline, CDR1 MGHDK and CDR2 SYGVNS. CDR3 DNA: TGTGCCAGCAGTGATGCAGGGTCAGGGGAGCAGTACTTC. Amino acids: CASSDAGSGEQYF.

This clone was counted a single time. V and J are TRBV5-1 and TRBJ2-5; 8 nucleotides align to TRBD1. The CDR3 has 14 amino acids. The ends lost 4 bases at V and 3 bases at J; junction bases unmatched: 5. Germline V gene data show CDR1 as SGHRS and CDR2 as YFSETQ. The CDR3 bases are TGCGCCAGCAGCCCGGGACAGGAGAAAGAGACCCAGTACTTC. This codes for CASSPGQEKETQYF.

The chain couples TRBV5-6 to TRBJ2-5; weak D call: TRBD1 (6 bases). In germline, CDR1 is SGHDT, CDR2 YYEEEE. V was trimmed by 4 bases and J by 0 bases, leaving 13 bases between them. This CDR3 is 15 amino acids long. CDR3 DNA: TGTGCCAGCAGCCCCTGGCAGGGGTACCAAGAGACCCAGTACTTC. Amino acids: CASSPWQGYQETQYF.

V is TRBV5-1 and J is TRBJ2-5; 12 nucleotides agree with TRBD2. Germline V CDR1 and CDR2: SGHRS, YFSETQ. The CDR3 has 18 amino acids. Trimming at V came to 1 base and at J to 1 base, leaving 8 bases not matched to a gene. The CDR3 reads CASSLRPLAGGLQETQYF. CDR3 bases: TGCGCCAGCAGCTTGAGGCCACTAGCGGGAGGCCTCCAAGAGACCCAGTACTTC.

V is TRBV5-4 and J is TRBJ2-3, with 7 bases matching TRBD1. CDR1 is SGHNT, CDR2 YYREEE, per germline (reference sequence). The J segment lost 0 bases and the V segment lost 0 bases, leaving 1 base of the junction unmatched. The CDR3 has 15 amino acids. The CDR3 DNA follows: TGTGCCAGCAGCTTGGTGGGACAGAGCACAGATACGCAGTATTTT. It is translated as CASSLVGQSTDTQYF. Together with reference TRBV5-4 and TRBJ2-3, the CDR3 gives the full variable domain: ETGVTQSPTHLIKTRGQQVTLRCSSQSGHNTVSWYQQALGQGPQFIFQYYREEENGRGNFPPRFSGLQFPNYSSELNVNALELDDSALYLCASSLVGQSTDTQYFGPGTRLTVL.

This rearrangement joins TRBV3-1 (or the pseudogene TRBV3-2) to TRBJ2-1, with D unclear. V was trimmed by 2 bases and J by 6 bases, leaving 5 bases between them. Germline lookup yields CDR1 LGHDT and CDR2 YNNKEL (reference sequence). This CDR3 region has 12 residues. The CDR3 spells CASSQLRNEQFF. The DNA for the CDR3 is TGTGCCAGCAGCCAACTCCGCAATGAGCAGTTCTTC.

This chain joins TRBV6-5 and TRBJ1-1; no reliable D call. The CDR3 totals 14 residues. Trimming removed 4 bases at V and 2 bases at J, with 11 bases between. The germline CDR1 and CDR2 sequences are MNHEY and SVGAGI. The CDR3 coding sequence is TGTGCCAGCAGTTGGAGAGGGTCAAACACTGAAGCTTTCTTT. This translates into CASSWRGSNTEAFF.

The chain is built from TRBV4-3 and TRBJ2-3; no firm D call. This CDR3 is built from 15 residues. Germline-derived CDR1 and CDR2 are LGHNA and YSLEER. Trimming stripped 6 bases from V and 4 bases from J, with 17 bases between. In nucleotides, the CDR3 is TGCGCCAGCAGGGTTCTGGTGGAGAGAGCAGATACGCAGTATTTT. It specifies CASRVLVERADTQYF.

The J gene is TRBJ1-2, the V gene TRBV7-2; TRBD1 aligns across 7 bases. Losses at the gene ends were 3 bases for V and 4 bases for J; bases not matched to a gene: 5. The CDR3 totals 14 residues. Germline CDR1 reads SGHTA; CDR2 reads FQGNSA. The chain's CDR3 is CASSFEGAIYGYTF. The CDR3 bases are TGTGCCAGCAGCTTTGAGGGGGCGATCTATGGCTACACCTTC.

The CDR3 spells CASSSTGGYEQYF. CDR3 DNA sequence: TGTGCCAGTAGTTCGACTGGGGGGTACGAGCAGTACTTC. The V and J genes are TRBV19 and TRBJ2-7, with a tentative D call TRBD2 (6 bases). The CDR3 has 13 amino acids. Trimming took off 5 bases at V and 4 bases at J, with 12 bases between the two ends. Looked up from germline, CDR1 is LNHDA and CDR2 is SQIVND (reference sequence).

CDR3 region: CASRREGDTDTQYF. CDR3 nucleotides: TGTGCCAGCAGGAGAGAGGGGGATACAGATACGCAGTATTTT. The chain recombines TRBV27 with TRBJ2-3, with D perhaps TRBD1 (6 bases). V lost 6 bases and J 3 bases, leaving 13 bases between the germline ends. CDR1 and CDR2 from the germline V gene are MNHEY and SMNVEV (reference sequence). This CDR3 has 14 amino acids.

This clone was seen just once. The CDR3: CASSPDRGLSRGSYNEQFF. In nucleotides, the CDR3 is TGTGCCAGCAGCCCAGACAGGGGTCTATCCCGAGGGTCCTACAATGAGCAGTTCTTC. The chain links TRBV5-6 to TRBJ2-1; 8 positions match TRBD1. V was clipped by 4 bases and J by 1 base; unmatched bases: 16. Germline-derived CDR1 and CDR2 are SGHDT and YYEEEE. CDR3 size: 19 residues.

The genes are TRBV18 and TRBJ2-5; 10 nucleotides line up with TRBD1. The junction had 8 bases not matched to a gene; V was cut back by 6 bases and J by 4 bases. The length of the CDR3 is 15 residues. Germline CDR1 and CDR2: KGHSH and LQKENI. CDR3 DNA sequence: TGTGCCAGCTCCCCTGAGGGACAGGGGAGAGAGACCCAGTACTTC. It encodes CASSPEGQGRETQYF.

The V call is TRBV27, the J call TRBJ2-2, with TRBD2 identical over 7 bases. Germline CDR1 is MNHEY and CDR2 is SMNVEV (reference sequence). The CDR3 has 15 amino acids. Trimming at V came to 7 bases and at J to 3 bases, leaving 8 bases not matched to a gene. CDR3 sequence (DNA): TGTGCCAGCACCTCCGGGACTACCTACACCGGGGAGCTGTTTTTT. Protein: CASTSGTTYTGELFF.

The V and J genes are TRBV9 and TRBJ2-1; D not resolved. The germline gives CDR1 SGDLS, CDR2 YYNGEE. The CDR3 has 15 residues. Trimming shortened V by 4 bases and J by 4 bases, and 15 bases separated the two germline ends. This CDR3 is CASSPPTAEYNEQFF. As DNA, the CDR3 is TGTGCCAGCAGCCCCCCGACGGCGGAGTACAATGAGCAGTTCTTC.

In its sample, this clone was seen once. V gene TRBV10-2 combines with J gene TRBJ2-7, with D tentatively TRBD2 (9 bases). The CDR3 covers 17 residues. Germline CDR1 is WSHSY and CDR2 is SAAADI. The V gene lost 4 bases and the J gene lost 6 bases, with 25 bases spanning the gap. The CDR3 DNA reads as TGCGCCAGCAGTGGCCTAGCGGGACCAGGGGGCTTACTCGAGCAGTACTTC. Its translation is CASSGLAGPGGLLEQYF.